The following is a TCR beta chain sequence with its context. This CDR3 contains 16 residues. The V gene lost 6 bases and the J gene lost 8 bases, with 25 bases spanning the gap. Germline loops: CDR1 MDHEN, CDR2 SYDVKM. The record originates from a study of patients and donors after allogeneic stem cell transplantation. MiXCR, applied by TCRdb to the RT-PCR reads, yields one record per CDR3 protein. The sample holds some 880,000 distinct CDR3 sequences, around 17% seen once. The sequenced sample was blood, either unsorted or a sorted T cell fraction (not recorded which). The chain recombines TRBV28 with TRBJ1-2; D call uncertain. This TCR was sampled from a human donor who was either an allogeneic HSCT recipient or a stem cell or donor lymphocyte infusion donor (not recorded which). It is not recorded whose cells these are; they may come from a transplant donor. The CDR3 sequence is CASRASAEYSVGGYTF. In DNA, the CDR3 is TGTGCCAGCAGAGCTTCGGCCGAATACAGCGTAGGCGGCTACACCTTC.